A selection of T cell receptor beta chains follows, all from one sample in a study of T-cell reconstitution after alpha-beta-depleted transplantation in children. TCRdb redid the calling of the PCR reads with MiXCR, one entry per CDR3 protein. The sample includes hundreds of thousands of distinct CDR3 sequences, about 11% of them seen just once. This material consisted of PBMCs, taken before TCRalphabeta/CD19-depleted stem cell transplant. These receptor sequences come from a child aged 2-15 years with inherited bone marrow failure, due to receive a stem cell transplant. The CDR3 runs from the conserved cysteine through the conserved F or W. A D gene is named only where the DNA matches it firmly. Clone size is not always given. Where it is, it says once, few, many or a class for expanded clones.

clone_size d_call j_call v_call cdr3_aa cdr3_nt
many - TRBJ2-4 TRBV6-5 CASSSYRGGYF TGTGCCAGCAGTTCCTACAGGGGAGGCTACTTC
- - TRBJ2-2 TRBV11-2 CASSSSGTANTGELFF TGTGCCAGCAGCTCTTCGGGGACGGCGAACACCGGGGAGCTGTTTTTT
- TRBD1 TRBJ1-1 TRBV28 CASNQGGEANTEAFF TGTGCCAGCAATCAGGGGGGAGAGGCGAACACTGAAGCTTTCTTT
many - TRBJ2-3 TRBV4-3 CASSQGPRARASTDTQYF TGCGCCAGCAGCCAAGGCCCCCGTGCGAGGGCCTCCACAGATACGCAGTATTTT
- - TRBJ1-2 TRBV19 CASTREISTYYGYTF TGTGCCAGTACCCGTGAAATTTCGACATACTATGGCTACACCTTC
many - TRBJ2-2 TRBV6-1 CASSGTPRDTGELFF TGTGCCAGCAGTGGGACGCCACGAGATACCGGGGAGCTGTTTTTT
many - TRBJ2-7 TRBV4-1 CASSQNPGRGYEQYF TGCGCCAGCAGCCAAAATCCGGGACGCGGCTACGAGCAGTACTTC
many - TRBJ2-5 TRBV29-1 CSAGGSGETQYF TGCAGCGCCGGTGGTAGTGGGGAGACCCAGTACTTC
many TRBD2 TRBJ2-1 TRBV27 CASSPLGLAGGIAAMYNEQFF TGTGCCAGCAGTCCTCTAGGACTAGCGGGAGGCATAGCCGCCATGTACAATGAGCAGTTCTTC
- TRBD1 TRBJ2-7 TRBV5-1 CASNRHRGEQYF TGCGCCAGCAACCGACACAGGGGTGAGCAGTACTTC
many TRBD2 TRBJ2-2 TRBV7-9 CASSSTGGPGELFF TGTGCCAGCAGCTCGACGGGAGGGCCCGGGGAGCTGTTTTTT
many - TRBJ1-1 TRBV7-8 CASSLGVRNTEAFF TGTGCCAGCAGCTTAGGGGTCCGGAACACTGAAGCTTTCTTT
many - TRBJ1-3 TRBV6-5 CASSLQGGGNTIYF TGTGCCAGCAGTCTACAGGGTGGTGGAAACACCATATATTTT
many - TRBJ2-2 TRBV7-8 CASSSGRAFGGGELFF TGTGCCAGCAGCTCTGGCCGAGCCTTTGGGGGCGGGGAGCTGTTTTTT
many - TRBJ2-3 TRBV6-2/TRBV6-3 CASSYGTRGADTQYF TGTGCCAGCAGTTACGGGACACGGGGGGCAGATACGCAGTATTTT
- - TRBJ2-1 TRBV27 CASSLGAGTGVESEQFF TGTGCCAGCAGTTTAGGGGCCGGGACTGGAGTAGAAAGTGAGCAGTTCTTC
many TRBD2 TRBJ2-1 TRBV27 CASTPTSGRRNEQFF TGTGCCAGCACCCCGACTAGCGGGAGGCGAAATGAGCAGTTCTTC
many TRBD2 TRBJ2-1 TRBV7-6 CASSSGTSGNEQFF TGTGCCAGCAGCTCAGGGACTAGTGGCAATGAGCAGTTCTTC
many - TRBJ2-7 TRBV6-2/TRBV6-3 CASPSGGQRTYEQYF TGTGCCAGCCCCTCCGGAGGACAGAGGACCTACGAGCAGTACTTC
many - TRBJ2-7 TRBV11-2 CASSWGGPSYEQYF TGTGCCAGCTCCTGGGGGGGCCCCTCCTACGAGCAGTACTTC
few - TRBJ2-7 TRBV4-3 CASSQSLIPGHSGYEQYF TGCGCCAGCAGCCAGAGCCTTATTCCGGGACACTCTGGGTACGAGCAGTACTTC
many - TRBJ1-3 TRBV12-3/TRBV12-4 CASSLSAGNTIYF TGTGCCAGCAGTTTATCGGCCGGAAACACCATATATTTT
- - TRBJ2-7 TRBV20-1 CSARNEFEQYF TGCAGTGCTAGGAACGAGTTCGAGCAGTACTTC